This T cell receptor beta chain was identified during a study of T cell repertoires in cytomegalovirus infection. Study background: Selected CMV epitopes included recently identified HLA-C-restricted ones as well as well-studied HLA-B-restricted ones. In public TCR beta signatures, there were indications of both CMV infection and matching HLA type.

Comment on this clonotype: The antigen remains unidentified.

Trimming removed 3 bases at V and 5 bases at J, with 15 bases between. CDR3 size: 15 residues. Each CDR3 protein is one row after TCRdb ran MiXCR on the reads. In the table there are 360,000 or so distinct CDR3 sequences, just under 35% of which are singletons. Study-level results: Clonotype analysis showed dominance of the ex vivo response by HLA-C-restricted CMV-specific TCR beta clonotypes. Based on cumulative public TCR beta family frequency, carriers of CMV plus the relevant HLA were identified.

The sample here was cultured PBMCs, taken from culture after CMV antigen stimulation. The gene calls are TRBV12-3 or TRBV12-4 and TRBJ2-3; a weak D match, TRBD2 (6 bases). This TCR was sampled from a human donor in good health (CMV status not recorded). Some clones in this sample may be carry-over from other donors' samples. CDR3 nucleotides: TGTGCCAGCAGTTTCGGGACTTTGGGAGGAGATACGCAGTATTTT. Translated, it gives CASSFGTLGGDTQYF.